The entry that follows covers one T cell receptor (beta chain) sequence. The data belong to a study of blood T cell repertoires in COVID-19. The wider study: Researchers got acute and convalescent COVID-19 samples from the United States, Italy and Spain. PBMCs, B-cell-depleted T cells, or T cells were the source of the cDNA or gDNA that made up the material.

In the authors' workflow: Reference gene primer amplification gave estimated nucleated cell counts. TCRdb's table, derived via immunoSEQ multiplex PCR, lists solely in-frame clones and lacks some. V and J calls and clone size come straight from that table; D and trimming were deduced from the DNA. The data show about 81,000 clones, approximately 75% seen once. V shed 4 bases and J shed 4 bases, with 13 bases lying between them. Germline values: CDR1 PRHDT, CDR2 FYEKMQ (reference sequence). The CDR3 is 14 amino acids. The sequencing input was peripheral blood. The V gene is TRBV13, the J gene TRBJ1-2; possibly TRBD1 for D (5 bases). This sequence was found in a woman aged 45-65 years with acute or convalescent COVID-19. CDR3 loop: CASSSPSGVYGYTF. The CDR3 coding sequence is TGTGCCAGCAGCTCCCCCTCGGGGGTCTATGGCTACACCTTC.